One and the same sample provided the 30 T cell receptor beta chains below, sequenced in a study of shared clonotypes between healthy human individuals. The table came from immunoSEQ multiplex PCR; TCRdb's copy has only in-frame clones and leaves some out. In the table there are some 1 million clones, approximately 76% of which are singletons. The sample comprised memory CD4+ T cells sorted from blood. The subset here: CD45RA-negative fraction. The source of these receptors is a man aged 18 to 35 in good health.

The gene calls are TRBV2 and TRBJ2-5; either TRBD1 or TRBD2 may supply D (5 bases each). Germline CDR1 SNHLY, CDR2 FYNNEI. V was cut by 6 bases and J by 4 bases, with 18 bases left in between. CDR3 size: 15 residues. CDR3 in amino acids: CASSRENRGGETQYF. The CDR3 DNA is TGTGCCAGCAGCAGGGAGAATCGGGGTGGAGAGACCCAGTACTTC.

This clone was seen just once. In DNA, the CDR3 is TGTGCCAGCAGCTCGACAGGGGGGACTTCTGAAGCTTTCTTT. This translates into CASSSTGGTSEAFF. The V gene is TRBV7-6, the J gene TRBJ1-1; 9 nucleotides agree with TRBD1. The CDR3 has 14 residues. The germline gives CDR1 SGHVS, CDR2 FNYEAQ. Trimming cost V 4 bases and J 6 bases; bases outside gene matches: 6.

The gene calls are TRBV2 and TRBJ1-1; TRBD1 aligns across 10 bases. Looked up from germline, CDR1 is SNHLY and CDR2 is FYNNEI. CDR3 length equals 16 residues. J lost 1 base, V lost 6 bases, and 8 bases had no gene match. The CDR3 DNA reads as TGTGCCAGCAGACCGATTCGGGACAGGGGGAACACTGAAGCTTTCTTT. Its translation is CASRPIRDRGNTEAFF.

This rearrangement joins TRBV10-3 to TRBJ2-7; D perhaps matches TRBD2 (6 bases). Between the trimmed V and J ends, which lost 3 bases and 3 bases, there was a span of 12 bases. The germline V gene has CDR1 ENHRY and CDR2 SYGVKD. The CDR3 consists of 14 residues. CDR3 nucleotides: TGTGCCATCAGTGATAATGCGGGGCGCTACGAGCAGTACTTC. The encoded protein is CAISDNAGRYEQYF.

The rearrangement joins TRBV6-1 to TRBJ1-2, with 10 nucleotides matching TRBD1. Trimming took 8 bases from V and 3 from J; bases not matched to a gene: 6. The CDR3 consists of 14 residues. The germline CDR1 and CDR2 sequences are MNHNS and SASEGT. This chain's CDR3 is CASGETGGHYGYTF. The CDR3 DNA reads as TGTGCCAGCGGGGAGACAGGGGGCCACTATGGCTACACCTTC.

This clone was counted a single time. The chain recombines TRBV5-1 with TRBJ2-1; D is uncertain. The CDR3 sequence is 15 residues long. Germline-derived CDR1 and CDR2 are SGHRS and YFSETQ. Trimming took 0 bases from V and 3 from J, leaving 10 bases between them. This chain's CDR3 is CASSLAGSFYNEQFF. As DNA, the CDR3 is TGCGCCAGCAGCTTGGCCGGCAGCTTCTACAATGAGCAGTTCTTC. Variable domain in full (rest from reference TRBV5-1 and TRBJ2-1): KAGVTQTPRYLIKTRGQQVTLSCSPISGHRSVSWYQQTPGQGLQFLFEYFSETQRNKGNFPGRFSGRQFSNSRSEMNVSTLELGDSALYLCASSLAGSFYNEQFFGPGTRLTVL.

The chain joins TRBV4-1 to TRBJ2-5, with no clear D. V was shortened by 0 bases and J by 7 bases, with 24 bases between the two germline ends. CDR3 length: 18 amino acids. Germline CDR1 and CDR2: MGHRA and YSYEKL. DNA of the CDR3: TGCGCCAGCAGCCAAGATGTTTTAGGATCATCGTCAACGGGGACCCAGTACTTC. It encodes CASSQDVLGSSSTGTQYF.

The chain combines TRBV19 with TRBJ2-1; D remains ambiguous. The CDR3 contains 16 residues. V was pared by 3 bases and J by 3 bases, with 15 bases between. Germline V gene lookup returns CDR1 LNHDA and CDR2 SQIVND (reference sequence). Here the CDR3 DNA reads TGTGCCAGTAGTATGGGTGCGACGCGACACTACAATGAGCAGTTCTTC. Amino acids: CASSMGATRHYNEQFF.

This chain uses TRBV5-1 with TRBJ2-2; D possibly corresponds to TRBD2 (5 bases). CDR3 length: 16 residues. Germline V gene lookup returns CDR1 SGHRS and CDR2 YFSETQ. Trimming shortened V by 3 bases and J by 1 base, and 13 bases separated the two germline ends. The CDR3: CASSWGGAGNTGELFF. CDR3 nucleotide sequence: TGCGCCAGCAGCTGGGGTGGTGCGGGGAACACCGGGGAGCTGTTTTTT.

CDR3 DNA: TGTGCCAGCAGCCAAGGGGGTTCCTATAATTCACCCCTCCACTTT. Amino acids: CASSQGGSYNSPLHF. The chain has TRBV11-2 and TRBJ1-6; D is possibly TRBD1 (6 bases). The CDR3 is made up of 15 amino acids. Trimming left V 5 bases short and J 1 base short, with 9 bases between. The germline V gene encodes CDR1 SGHAT and CDR2 FQNNGV.

The rearrangement links TRBV11-2 to TRBJ2-5; the match to TRBD2 covers 7 bases. This CDR3 region has 16 residues. The germline CDR1 and CDR2 sequences are SGHAT and FQNNGV. The V and J ends lost 3 bases and 4 bases, in that order; junction bases with no gene match: 11. CDR3 protein: CASSFSGLPNSETQYF. CDR3 nucleotides: TGTGCCAGCAGCTTCTCGGGACTACCGAACTCAGAGACCCAGTACTTC.

This sequence joins TRBV10-3 and TRBJ2-1, with 12 bases that match TRBD2. This CDR3 region has 13 residues. The V gene's germline CDR1 is ENHRY and CDR2 SYGVKD. The V segment lost 6 bases and the J segment 10 bases; nucleotides outside the gene matches: 4. CDR3 coding DNA: TGTGCCATCAGAGCCGGACTAGCGGGGGAGCAGTTCTTC. Residues: CAIRAGLAGEQFF.

The chain employs TRBV9 and TRBJ2-1; 10 nucleotides match TRBD1. This CDR3 has 13 amino acids. CDR1 is SGDLS, CDR2 YYNGEE, per germline. The junction had 1 base not matched to a gene; V was cut back by 2 bases and J by 8 bases. CDR3 amino acids: CASSVGTGDEQFF. For the CDR3, the DNA is TGTGCCAGCAGCGTCGGGACAGGGGATGAGCAGTTCTTC. Looking up the rest from reference TRBV9 and TRBJ2-1 gives the full variable domain: DSGVTQTPKHLITATGQRVTLRCSPRSGDLSVYWYQQSLDQGLQFLIQYYNGEERAKGNILERFSAQQFPDLHSELNLSSLELGDSALYFCASSVGTGDEQFFGPGTRLTVL.

Only a few counts were recorded for this clone. The chain recombines TRBV7-2 with TRBJ2-5; TRBD2 aligns across 8 bases. CDR1 is SGHTA and CDR2 is FQGNSA in the germline V gene. Trimming cost V 8 bases and J 3 bases; bases outside gene matches: 8. This CDR3 region has 14 residues. CDR3 amino acids: CASSSGTRKETQYF. In nucleotides, the CDR3 is TGTGCCAGCTCCTCCGGGACTAGGAAAGAGACCCAGTACTTC.

The chain has TRBV5-1 and TRBJ2-5; 9 bases match TRBD2. This CDR3 has 15 residues. CDR1 is SGHRS and CDR2 is YFSETQ in the germline V gene. J gave up 5 bases and V 0 bases, and 5 bases lay outside the gene matches. CDR3 nucleotide sequence: TGCGCCAGCAGCTTGGGTGCTAGCGGGGCTGAGACCCAGTACTTC. Its protein product is CASSLGASGAETQYF.

The V and J genes are TRBV5-6 and TRBJ2-3; D uncertain. The CDR3 has 15 residues. Germline loops: CDR1 SGHDT, CDR2 YYEEEE. V was trimmed by 0 bases and J by 5 bases, leaving 13 bases between them. CDR3 loop: CASSLGLGSRDTQYF. CDR3 nucleotide sequence: TGTGCCAGCAGCTTGGGGCTGGGGTCGAGAGATACGCAGTATTTT.

Only one count was recorded for this clone. The chain employs TRBV6-5 and TRBJ1-2, with 7 bases matching TRBD1. The germline V gene encodes CDR1 MNHEY and CDR2 SVGAGI. The junction had 11 bases not matched to a gene; V was cut back by 6 bases and J by 7 bases. This CDR3 comprises 14 residues. CDR3 DNA: TGTGCCAGCAGGCTAGCACAGGGGACCGGTGGCTACACCTTC. Translated, it gives CASRLAQGTGGYTF.

This clone was seen more than once but under ten times. The rearrangement joins TRBV7-2 to TRBJ2-7; 10 bases map to TRBD2. CDR3 length equals 14 residues. Trimming removed 2 bases from V and 4 bases from J; junction bases left unmatched: 2. Germline V gene sequence: CDR1 SGHTA, CDR2 FQGNSA. The DNA for the CDR3 is TGTGCCAGCAGCTTACTAGCGGGAGATTACGAGCAGTACTTC. Its protein is CASSLLAGDYEQYF.

In the case of this clone: Different DNA sequences within this sample yield the same CDR3. The genes are TRBV30 and TRBJ2-3, with 7 bases that match TRBD1. V trimming: 5 bases; J trimming: 4 bases; junction bases outside the gene matches: 3. The CDR3 is 12 residues long. Germline CDR1 is GTSNPN and CDR2 is SVGIG (reference sequence). The CDR3 here is CAWGQGADTQYF. The CDR3 coding sequence is TGTGCCTGGGGGCAGGGGGCAGATACGCAGTATTTT. The full variable domain, its missing parts supplied by reference TRBV30 and TRBJ2-3, is SQTIHQWPATLVQPVGSPLSLECTVEGTSNPNLYWYRQAAGRGLQLLFYSVGIGQISSEVPQNLSASRPQDRQFILSSKKLLLSDSGFYLCAWGQGADTQYFGPGTRLTVL.

The J gene is TRBJ2-5, the V gene TRBV18; TRBD2 is a possible D gene (5 bases). The germline V gene encodes CDR1 KGHSH and CDR2 LQKENI. The ends were cut back, 3 bases at V and 5 bases at J, with 10 bases in the middle. This CDR3 is built from 13 residues. CDR3 coding DNA: TGTGCCAGCTCACCGGGAGCTCCGGAGACCCAGTACTTC. Its protein product is CASSPGAPETQYF.

This clone has only one observation. V gene TRBV6-5 combines with J gene TRBJ2-1, with 8 nucleotides matching TRBD2. CDR1 is MNHEY and CDR2 is SVGAGI in the germline V gene. The CDR3 has 15 amino acids. J lost 3 bases, V lost 6 bases, and 7 bases had no gene match. CDR3 amino acids: CASSLPGTSYNEQFF. The CDR3 DNA follows: TGTGCCAGCAGCCTCCCCGGGACTAGCTACAATGAGCAGTTCTTC.

This chain connects TRBV2 to TRBJ2-7, with 14 bases identical to TRBD2. The CDR3 runs to 13 residues. J lost 7 bases, V lost 8 bases, and 4 bases had no gene match. Germline V gene sequence: CDR1 SNHLY, CDR2 FYNNEI. For the CDR3, the DNA is TGTGCCAGCCGAGGGACTAGCGGGGGTGAGCAGTACTTC. Translating it yields CASRGTSGGEQYF.

J is TRBJ1-5 and V is TRBV9, with D unclear. Between the trimmed V and J ends, which lost 3 bases and 6 bases, there was a span of 13 bases. The CDR3 covers 14 residues. CDR1 is SGDLS, CDR2 YYNGEE, per germline. Here the CDR3 DNA reads TGTGCCAGCAGCGGTGACCCCGCCGGTCAGCCCCAGCATTTT. This sequence encodes CASSGDPAGQPQHF.

With regard to this clone: This same CDR3 is encoded by further DNA sequences in the sample. V usage is TRBV7-3 and J usage is TRBJ2-3, with D perhaps matching TRBD1 (5 bases). Trimming took 2 bases from V and 2 from J, leaving 11 bases between them. CDR3 length equals 15 residues. Germline V gene lookup returns CDR1 SGHTA and CDR2 FQGTGA. In DNA form, the CDR3 reads TGTGCCAGCAGCTTATCAGGACAAGACACAGATACGCAGTATTTT. It yields the protein CASSLSGQDTDTQYF.

The chain is built from TRBV19 and TRBJ1-1, with D unresolved. The V gene's germline CDR1 is LNHDA and CDR2 SQIVND (reference sequence). V dropped 2 bases and J dropped 0 bases, with 7 bases sitting between them. The CDR3 runs to 14 residues. CDR3 residues: CASSISRMNTEAFF. CDR3 nucleotide sequence: TGTGCCAGTAGTATAAGCCGCATGAACACTGAAGCTTTCTTT. Full variable domain (missing parts from reference TRBV19 and TRBJ1-1): DGGITQSPKYLFRKEGQNVTLSCEQNLNHDAMYWYRQDPGQGLRLIYYSQIVNDFQKGDIAEGYSVSREKKESFPLTVTSAQKNPTAFYLCASSISRMNTEAFFGQGTRLTVV.

The CDR3: CAISEDRLNHRELFF. The CDR3 DNA sequence: TGTGCCATCAGTGAAGACCGACTAAACCACCGGGAGCTGTTTTTT. The gene calls are TRBV10-3 and TRBJ2-2; TRBD2 might be the D (5 bases). The CDR3 runs 15 residues. Trimming took 3 bases from V and 9 from J, leaving 17 bases between them. The V gene's germline CDR1 is ENHRY and CDR2 SYGVKD.

V is TRBV7-8 and J is TRBJ1-3; D possibly corresponds to TRBD1 (5 bases). Per germline, CDR1 SGHVS and CDR2 FQNEAQ. The CDR3 has 15 amino acids. The V gene lost 4 bases and the J gene lost 0 bases, with 10 bases spanning the gap. CDR3 loop: CASSWDGYSGNTIYF. The CDR3 bases are TGTGCCAGCAGCTGGGACGGCTACTCTGGAAACACCATATATTTT.

This chain joins TRBV4-1 and TRBJ1-5; 8 bases match TRBD1. Trimming took 0 bases from V and 6 from J; bases not matched to a gene: 7. CDR1 and CDR2 (germline): MGHRA, YSYEKL. The CDR3 spans 16 residues. CDR3 sequence: CASSQDYGQGFQPQHF. DNA for the CDR3: TGCGCCAGCAGCCAAGATTACGGACAGGGTTTTCAGCCCCAGCATTTT.

Comment on this clone: The sample holds other DNA sequences that translate to the same CDR3. The CDR3, as DNA: TGTGCCAGCAGCTTAAGAGGGGGGACTGAAGCTTTCTTT. Amino acid sequence: CASSLRGGTEAFF. The chain is built from TRBV7-8 and TRBJ1-1, with a weak D call TRBD1 (6 bases). CDR1 and CDR2 (germline): SGHVS, FQNEAQ. V gave up 2 bases and J gave up 5 bases, with 9 bases separating them. The CDR3 extends over 13 amino acids.

This clone was counted a few times. V gene TRBV19 combines with J gene TRBJ2-2, with D possibly being TRBD2 (6 bases). V was clipped by 6 bases and J by 4 bases, with 18 bases between them. Germline V gene lookup returns CDR1 LNHDA and CDR2 SQIVND (reference sequence). This CDR3 is 16 amino acids long. The chain's CDR3 is CASRSTGTRSTGELFF. CDR3 DNA sequence: TGTGCCAGTAGGAGCACCGGGACTCGGTCCACCGGGGAGCTGTTTTTT.